A single sample gave rise to the 16 T cell receptor beta chains below, sequenced in a study of blood T cells in healthy people across ages. For the second PCR, which ran for 7 to 11 cycles, a sample-barcoded 5' primer and a J-beta primer mix were used. TCRdb re-called the 5' RACE reads through MiXCR, storing one row per CDR3 protein. The sample consists of roughly 800,000 distinct CDR3 sequences, more than 45% of them appearing once. The material sequenced was blood. These receptors all stem from a man aged 25-45 years in good health.

The V gene is TRBV4-2, the J gene TRBJ1-1; D may be TRBD1 (5 bases). This CDR3 has 15 amino acids. The germline V and J ends were trimmed by 5 bases and 3 bases, with 16 bases remaining between them. Germline V gene data show CDR1 as LGHNA and CDR2 as YNFKEQ. The CDR3 bases are TGTGCCAGCAGCGGTCTAGGCCGGGGGGACACTGAAGCTTTCTTT. It translates to CASSGLGRGDTEAFF.

This chain uses TRBV28 with TRBJ2-6, with D unresolved. Trimming stripped 6 bases from V and 1 base from J, with 28 bases between. In germline, CDR1 is MDHEN, CDR2 SYDVKM. This CDR3 has 21 residues. The DNA of the CDR3 is TGTGCCAGCAGCCCAACCCCCATAGTACAGCAAATACGTTCTGGGGCCAACGTCCTGACTTTC. It translates to CASSPTPIVQQIRSGANVLTF.

This clonotype was counted a single time. J is TRBJ2-4 and V is TRBV30; D ambiguous. The J call is doubtful: the DNA matches TRBJ2-7 better. The germline gives CDR1 GTSNPN, CDR2 SVGIG (reference sequence). The length of the CDR3 is 13 residues. The CDR3 here is CAWRARGLYEQYF. The CDR3 region has the DNA TGTGCCTGGAGAGCACGAGGCCTCTACGAGCAGTACTTC.

This chain links TRBV4-2 with TRBJ2-3; TRBD2 matches 7 bases. This CDR3 region has 15 residues. Germline V gives CDR1 LGHNA, CDR2 YNFKEQ. With V trimmed by 4 bases and J by 4 bases, 8 bases remained unmatched. The chain's CDR3 is CASSPAGLGADTQYF. The CDR3 nucleotides read TGTGCCAGCAGCCCTGCCGGACTAGGAGCAGATACGCAGTATTTT.

The V gene is TRBV7-9, the J gene TRBJ1-2, with D possibly being TRBD1 (6 bases). The germline V and J ends were trimmed by 3 bases and 0 bases, with 11 bases remaining between them. CDR3 length: 15 amino acids. In germline, CDR1 is SEHNR, CDR2 FQNEAQ (reference sequence). CDR3 nucleotide sequence: TGTGCCAGCAGCTTTAGTGGGGGCCCTAACTATGGCTACACCTTC. Translation: CASSFSGGPNYGYTF.

This clonotype was seen a handful of times. This rearrangement joins TRBV20-1 to TRBJ2-7, with 10 bases that match TRBD2. Losses at the gene ends were 1 base for V and 4 bases for J; bases not matched to a gene: 4. The CDR3 has 14 residues. Per germline, CDR1 DFQATT and CDR2 SNEGSKA (reference sequence). The CDR3: CSARVAGGLYEQYF. The CDR3 coding sequence is TGCAGTGCTAGAGTAGCGGGAGGCCTTTACGAGCAGTACTTC.

This clonotype was counted only a few times. J is TRBJ2-1 and V is TRBV11-2; maybe TRBD2 (7 bases). Germline V gene data show CDR1 as SGHAT and CDR2 as FQNNGV. V lost 7 bases and J lost 7, with 23 bases in between. The CDR3 contains 16 residues. The CDR3 sequence is CASKSGYGGARNEQFF. The CDR3 DNA sequence: TGTGCCAGCAAATCGGGGTATGGGGGGGCAAGGAATGAGCAGTTCTTC.

Only one count was recorded for this clonotype. The chain employs TRBV27 and TRBJ1-2; 9 nucleotides agree with TRBD1. The CDR3 spans 14 residues. Germline V CDR1 and CDR2: MNHEY, SMNVEV (reference sequence). Trimming at V came to 5 bases and at J to 4 bases, leaving 5 bases not matched to a gene. CDR3 loop: CASSIQGASYGYTF. The CDR3 DNA sequence: TGTGCCAGCAGTATACAGGGGGCGAGCTATGGCTACACCTTC.

This clonotype came up many times. V is TRBV3-1 and J is TRBJ2-1, with D possibly matching TRBD1 (6 bases). Germline assignment: CDR1 LGHDT and CDR2 YNNKEL (reference sequence). The CDR3 runs to 17 residues. Trimming took off 5 bases at V and 3 bases at J, with 20 bases between the two ends. CDR3 in DNA: TGTGCCAGCAGCTTGCGGAGAGGGTCAGGGGTCTACAATGAGCAGTTCTTC. The encoded protein is CASSLRRGSGVYNEQFF.

This clonotype has a single count. This chain uses TRBV6-2 or TRBV6-3 with TRBJ2-3; no definite D call. The CDR3 sequence is 13 residues long. CDR1 is MNHEY, CDR2 SVGEGT, per germline. Trimming removed 0 bases at V and 6 bases at J, with 7 bases between. The CDR3 region has the DNA TGTGCCAGCAGTTACTCAATCCGGGATACGCAGTATTTT. It yields the protein CASSYSIRDTQYF.

The V call is TRBV5-6, the J call TRBJ1-2; no clear D gene. V lost 6 bases, J lost 1 base, and 7 bases lay in between. This CDR3 is 12 amino acids long. Germline assignment: CDR1 SGHDT and CDR2 YYEEEE. Here the CDR3 reads CASTRDNYGYTF. CDR3 bases: TGTGCCAGCACCAGAGATAACTATGGCTACACCTTC.

V usage is TRBV20-1 and J usage is TRBJ2-1; TRBD2 matches at 10 bases. This CDR3 has 19 residues. Germline V CDR1 and CDR2: DFQATT, SNEGSKA (reference sequence). J lost 6 bases, V lost 2 bases, and 19 bases had no gene match. CDR3 residues: CSARILAGAGLLRGNEQFF. The CDR3 coding sequence is TGCAGTGCTAGAATCCTAGCGGGGGCAGGACTTCTTCGCGGCAATGAGCAGTTCTTC.

The CDR3 reads CASRTGVGQETQYF. CDR3 nucleotide sequence: TGCGCCAGCAGGACAGGGGTCGGCCAAGAGACCCAGTACTTC. V is TRBV5-1 and J is TRBJ2-5, with TRBD1 identical over 8 bases. Germline V lookup: CDR1 SGHRS, CDR2 YFSETQ. The CDR3 contains 14 residues. J lost 1 base, V lost 5 bases, and 4 bases had no gene match.

The table lists this clonotype with many counts. The V and J genes are TRBV7-2 and TRBJ2-1, with D possibly TRBD1 on 5 matching bases. The CDR3 spans 15 residues. Trimming removed 4 bases at V and 3 bases at J, with 13 bases between. Germline V gives CDR1 SGHTA, CDR2 FQGNSA. The chain's CDR3 is CASSSPEDNYNEQFF. Written as DNA, the CDR3 is TGTGCCAGCAGCTCGCCAGAGGACAACTACAATGAGCAGTTCTTC. The variable domain in full, with the rest retrieved from reference TRBV7-2 and TRBJ2-1, is GAGVSQSPSNKVTEKGKDVELRCDPISGHTALYWYRQSLGQGLEFLIYFQGNSAPDKSGLPSDRFSAERTGGSVSTLTIQRTQQEDSAVYLCASSSPEDNYNEQFFGPGTRLTVL.

The genes are TRBV7-9 and TRBJ1-2; D gene ambiguous. Germline CDR1 is SEHNR and CDR2 is FQNEAQ (reference sequence). V was cut by 8 bases and J by 2 bases, with 9 bases left in between. The CDR3 is 12 residues long. CDR3 DNA: TGTGCCAGCGCGGACGAAAACTATGGCTACACCTTC. Its translation: CASADENYGYTF.

This clonotype has just one count. The J gene is TRBJ2-5, the V gene TRBV7-2; a weak D match, TRBD1 (6 bases). Germline assignment: CDR1 SGHTA and CDR2 FQGNSA. Trimming stripped 5 bases from V and 11 bases from J, with 21 bases between. CDR3 size: 14 residues. Written as DNA, the CDR3 is TGTGCCAGCAGCGAACAACAGGGAGCAGGGGAGCAGTACTTC. Its translation: CASSEQQGAGEQYF.